Listed below are T cell receptor beta chains from one sample, sequenced in a study of blood T cell repertoires in COVID-19. The assay was immunoSEQ multiplex PCR, and TCRdb's table has in-frame clones only and misses some. The table lists 150,000 or so clones, less than 85% of them singletons, with around 2.9% in the top ten. Source material: peripheral blood. Receptor source: a woman older than 75 with acute or convalescent COVID-19. The CDR3 runs from the conserved cysteine through the conserved F or W. The order of the fields is J gene, clone size, D gene, V gene, CDR3 DNA, CDR3 protein. D genes are given only for firm matches. Clone sizes are given selectively: once, few, many, or a class where the clone is expanded.

>TRBJ2-1|-|TRBD2|TRBV18
TGTGCCAGCTCACCCCCCGCGGGAGTTGGCGATGAGCAGTTCTTC
CASSPPAGVGDEQFF
>TRBJ2-4|few|TRBD2|TRBV5-1
TGCGCCAGCAGCTTGGAGGGACTAGCGGGATTAAACATTCAGTACTTC
CASSLEGLAGLNIQYF
>TRBJ1-4|-|TRBD1|TRBV4-2
TGTGCCAGCAGCCAAGCAGAGGGACGACAGGGGGGTGAAAAACTGTTTTTT
CASSQAEGRQGGEKLFF
>TRBJ2-2|-|-|TRBV28
TGTGCCAGCAGTCCCATCAGCGGGGAGCTGTTTTTT
CASSPISGELFF
>TRBJ1-1|-|-|TRBV7-2
TGTGCCAGCAGCCCCACAGGGACCAGCACTGAAGCTTTCTTT
CASSPTGTSTEAFF
>TRBJ2-2|-|-|TRBV4-1
TGCGCCAGCAGCCAAGTTTTTGGGAGAGGAACCGGGGAGCTGTTTTTT
CASSQVFGRGTGELFF
>TRBJ2-3|once|TRBD2|TRBV27
TGTGCCAGCAGTTTATGGGCCCTTCCTAGCGGGAGTCAACGCACAGATACGCAGTATTTT
CASSLWALPSGSQRTDTQYF
>TRBJ1-1|few|-|TRBV5-1
TGCGCCAGCAGCTTGGCCTCGACAGTGAACACTGAAGCTTTCTTT
CASSLASTVNTEAFF
>TRBJ1-5|once|-|TRBV19
TGTGCCAGTAGGGGGCAGGGCCGACAGCCCCAGCATTTT
CASRGQGRQPQHF
>TRBJ1-1|-|-|TRBV7-2
TGTGCCAGCAGCCCACATATGAACACTGAAGCTTTCTTT
CASSPHMNTEAFF
>TRBJ1-2|-|-|TRBV5-1
TGCGCCAGCAGCTTCTCTAATGATGGCTACACCTTC
CASSFSNDGYTF
>TRBJ2-5|few|-|TRBV6-5
TGTGCCAGCAGTTACTCGAATCGGGTCCAAGAGACCCAGTACTTC
CASSYSNRVQETQYF
>TRBJ2-1|-|-|TRBV28
TGTGCCAGCAGTTCTCCGACAGCATACTACAATGAGCAGTTCTTC
CASSSPTAYYNEQFF
>TRBJ2-4|-|TRBD1|TRBV19
TGTGCCAGTAGCCGGGACAGAGCCAAAAACATTCAGTACTTC
CASSRDRAKNIQYF
>TRBJ1-1|-|-|TRBV29-1
TGCAGCGTTCGAAGGGGTGAAGCTTTCTTT
CSVRRGEAFF
>TRBJ2-1|once|-|TRBV5-1
TGCGCCAGCAGCCTAACGCCGACAGCCTCAAGTGAGCAGTTCTTC
CASSLTPTASSEQFF
>TRBJ2-2|-|TRBD2|TRBV28
TGTGCCAGCAGTTCTCCCACACCGGGACTAGACTTCCTTAAAAACACCGGGGAGCTGTTTTTT
CASSSPTPGLDFLKNTGELFF
>TRBJ1-5|-|TRBD1|TRBV20-1
TGCAGTGCTAGTCGACAGGGCGGGGATCAGCCCCAGCATTTT
CSASRQGGDQPQHF
>TRBJ2-1|-|-|TRBV6-4
TGTGCCAGCAGTGTAAGCGGAGTGGCAGGTACCTACAATGAGCAGTTCTTC
CASSVSGVAGTYNEQFF
>TRBJ2-6|-|TRBD1|TRBV6-1
TGTGCCAGCAGTGGGTCGGGACAGGGGGTTCTCTCTGGGGCCAACGTCCTGACTTTC
CASSGSGQGVLSGANVLTF
>TRBJ2-7|-|-|TRBV19
TGTGCCAGTAGTATGCAAGGCGGTGCCTACGAGCAGTACTTC
CASSMQGGAYEQYF
>TRBJ2-5|once|-|TRBV18
TGTGCCAGCTCACCACCAGCGGTACAAGAGACCCAGTACTTC
CASSPPAVQETQYF
>TRBJ2-7|few|TRBD2|TRBV30
TGTGCCCGAGGTATGAGCGGGAGTCCCGAACACTCCTACGAGCAGTACTTC
CARGMSGSPEHSYEQYF
>TRBJ2-4|once|-|TRBV28
TGTGCCAGCAGTTCCGGACACCGAATAGCCAAAAACATTCAGTACTTC
CASSSGHRIAKNIQYF
>TRBJ2-1|-|TRBD1|TRBV5-1
TGCGCCAGCAGCTTGTCCACAGGGGCAGCTGGCAGGCAGTTCTTC
CASSLSTGAAGRQFF
>TRBJ2-7|-|-|TRBV10-3
TGTGCCATCAAGACGGGGGGCGACGAGCAGTACTTC
CAIKTGGDEQYF
>TRBJ2-6|-|TRBD1|TRBV28
TGTGCCAGCAGTTTGGGACAGGCTGGGGCCAACGTCCTGACTTTC
CASSLGQAGANVLTF
>TRBJ1-4|-|TRBD1|TRBV5-1
TGCGCCAGCAGCATAACAGGGGATGATGAAAAACTGTTTTTT
CASSITGDDEKLFF
>TRBJ2-2|-|TRBD2|TRBV10-3
TGTGCCATCAGTGCCTCGGAAGGGGCTAGCGGGGACACCGGGGAGCTGTTTTTT
CAISASEGASGDTGELFF
>TRBJ2-7|-|-|TRBV11-3
TGTGCCAGCAGCTCACTAGGACTCCGGGGTTCCTACGAGCAGTACTTC
CASSSLGLRGSYEQYF
>TRBJ2-1|-|-|TRBV19
TGTGCCAGTACTTTAAAGGGGGTTAGACTCACTGAGCAGTTCTTC
CASTLKGVRLTEQFF
>TRBJ1-4|few|-|TRBV19
TGTGCCAGTATCGGGCGGGGAAAACTGTTTTTT
CASIGRGKLFF
>TRBJ2-4|-|TRBD2|TRBV5-1
TGCGCCAGCAGTTTACTAGCGGGAGCGGAAAACATTCAGTACTTC
CASSLLAGAENIQYF
>TRBJ1-5|-|TRBD1|TRBV27
TGTGCCAGCAAAGACGACAGGGGCGATCAGCCCCAGCATTTT
CASKDDRGDQPQHF
>TRBJ2-7|once|-|TRBV5-5
TGTGCCAGCAGCTTGGGGGCGTCGAGCTCCTACGAGCAGTACTTC
CASSLGASSSYEQYF
>TRBJ1-2|once|-|TRBV5-4
TGTGCCAGCAGCCCAGGGACATATGAAAAAAACTATGGCTACACCTTC
CASSPGTYEKNYGYTF
>TRBJ1-2|-|-|TRBV9
TGTGCCAGCAGCGCCTTTTTAGGGACGGGGGGGTCTGATGGCTACACCTTC
CASSAFLGTGGSDGYTF
>TRBJ2-3|-|TRBD2|TRBV10-3
TGTGCCATCAGCGGGACTAGCGGGACAGATACGCAGTATTTT
CAISGTSGTDTQYF
>TRBJ2-7|-|-|TRBV12-3/TRBV12-4
TGTGCCAGCAGTCCGGGGACTTCCTACGAGCAGTACTTC
CASSPGTSYEQYF
>TRBJ1-3|few|-|TRBV7-2
TGTGCCAGCAGCCTATTCCGGGGGACCTCTGGAAACACCATATATTTT
CASSLFRGTSGNTIYF
>TRBJ2-7|few|-|TRBV9
TGTGCCAGTGGAGACGACCGACGCTACGAGCAGTACTTC
CASGDDRRYEQYF
>TRBJ2-7|-|-|TRBV9
TGTGCCAGCAGCGTAGGTAGCGCCTACCCCTACGAGCAGTACTTC
CASSVGSAYPYEQYF
>TRBJ2-5|-|-|TRBV30
TGTGCCTGGAGTGTTGACAGCTTGTACCAAGAGACCCAGTACTTC
CAWSVDSLYQETQYF
>TRBJ1-6|-|-|TRBV30
TGTGCCTGGGAAGACAGAAGGAATTCACCCCTCCACTTT
CAWEDRRNSPLHF
>TRBJ2-7|-|TRBD2|TRBV30
TGTGCCTGGACTAGCGGAACCTACGAGCAGTACTTC
CAWTSGTYEQYF
>TRBJ2-5|-|TRBD1|TRBV29-1
TGCAGCGTCGGACAGGGGGGGGAGACCCAGTACTTC
CSVGQGGETQYF
>TRBJ2-1|-|-|TRBV9
TGTGCCAGCAGCGTAGCGGTCGATGAGCAGTTCTTC
CASSVAVDEQFF
>TRBJ2-3|medium-sized|-|TRBV10-1
TGCGCCAGCAGTGACTTCGCGGGGGCTGGCACAGATACGCAGTATTTT
CASSDFAGAGTDTQYF
>TRBJ2-7|-|-|TRBV11-2
TGTGCCAGCAGCTTTTTGCGGGACCCTTTGGGGGACGAGCAGTACTTC
CASSFLRDPLGDEQYF
>TRBJ1-2|-|-|TRBV28
TGTGCCAGCAGTTTCCAACAGCTCCCAAGCTGCACCTTC
CASSFQQLPSCTF
>TRBJ1-2|few|-|TRBV4-1
TGCGCCAGCAGCCAGATTACAGGGCTGGGTGGCTACACCTTC
CASSQITGLGGYTF
>TRBJ1-6|-|-|TRBV3-1/TRBV3-2
TGTGCCAGCAGCCAAGGCCACGGGAACTCACCCCTCCACTTT
CASSQGHGNSPLHF
>TRBJ2-1|-|-|TRBV4-3
TGCGCCAGCAGCCAGGCCGGGACTTCCTACAATGAGCAGTTCTTC
CASSQAGTSYNEQFF
>TRBJ2-7|-|-|TRBV11-2
TGTGCCAGCAGCCCGTGGACAGCGCCCTACGAGCAGTACTTC
CASSPWTAPYEQYF
>TRBJ2-1|few|TRBD1|TRBV6-4
TGTGCCAGCAGTGAGCAGACCGGGACAGAGTACCAAAGCTCCTACAATGAGCAGTTCTTC
CASSEQTGTEYQSSYNEQFF